This is a list of T cell receptor beta chains from one sample in a study of blood T cell repertoires in COVID-19. Sequencing was performed with immunoSEQ multiplex PCR; in TCRdb, only in-frame clones are kept and a portion is missing. Here the sample spans 430,000 or so clones, around nine tenths being singletons. Material: peripheral blood. The receptors come from a man younger than 35 with COVID-19, enrolled during active disease. Both conserved end residues are part of each CDR3. Fields, in order: J gene, V gene, clone size, CDR3 length, D gene, CDR3 DNA, CDR3 protein. D genes are given only for firm matches. Clone sizes are given selectively: once, few, many, or a class where the clone is expanded.

>TRBJ2-7|TRBV10-3|.|11|TRBD1
TGTGCCACTGGGACAGGGACCGAGCAGTACTTC
CATGTGTEQYF
>TRBJ2-7|TRBV19|.|15|TRBD1
TGTGCCAGTAGTTTTACGGGCCAGGGGGTTCAAGTGCAGTACTTC
CASSFTGQGVQVQYF
>TRBJ2-3|TRBV11-2|.|16|TRBD2
TGTGCCAGCAGCTTAGATTCTAGCGGGATTACAGATACGCAGTATTTT
CASSLDSSGITDTQYF
>TRBJ1-5|TRBV20-1|few|16|.
TGCAGTGCTAGTTTCTCGGGGGAGCGAGGCAATCAGCCCCAGCATTTT
CSASFSGERGNQPQHF
>TRBJ1-2|TRBV5-5|.|12|.
TGTGCCAGCAGCTTAAGGGGAATAGGCTACACCTTC
CASSLRGIGYTF
>TRBJ2-1|TRBV5-1|.|15|TRBD1
TGCGCCAGCAGCCTTCCGGGACAGATCTACAATGAGCAGTTCTTC
CASSLPGQIYNEQFF
>TRBJ2-7|TRBV12-3/TRBV12-4|.|13|.
TGTGCCAGCAGTTTAGGGAGCTCCTACGAGCAGTACTTC
CASSLGSSYEQYF
>TRBJ2-7|TRBV11-3|once|15|TRBD2
TGTGCCAGCAGCTTGGGTCTGGCGGGAGCTTCCGAGCAGTACTTC
CASSLGLAGASEQYF
>TRBJ2-4|TRBV30|.|16|.
TGTGCCTGGAGTGTTCAGGGTACTCTAGCCAAAAACATTCAGTACTTC
CAWSVQGTLAKNIQYF
>TRBJ1-6|TRBV6-5|.|13|TRBD1
TGTGCCAGCGCGACAGGGGTTAATTCACCCCTCCACTTT
CASATGVNSPLHF
>TRBJ1-5|TRBV19|.|15|.
TGTGCCAGTAGTATCGGAGCAGCTGACAATCAGCCCCAGCATTTT
CASSIGAADNQPQHF
>TRBJ2-5|TRBV23-1|.|14|.
TGCGCCAGCAGTCAAAGAAGAAGCGAGGAGACCCAGTACTTC
CASSQRRSEETQYF
>TRBJ2-1|TRBV9|.|15|.
TGTGCCAGCAGCGTAAACCAGGGGTATGGCGATGAGCAGTTCTTC
CASSVNQGYGDEQFF
>TRBJ1-3|TRBV3-1/TRBV3-2|.|15|TRBD1
TGTGCCAGCAGCCAAGAAGTGGACAGGGGAAACACCATATATTTT
CASSQEVDRGNTIYF
>TRBJ2-5|TRBV5-1|.|12|.
TGCGCCAGCAGGGGGCCGTTGGGGACCCAGTACTTC
CASRGPLGTQYF
>TRBJ2-7|TRBV9|.|14|TRBD2
TGTGCCAGCAGCGAGAGCGGGGACTCCTACGAGCAGTACTTC
CASSESGDSYEQYF
>TRBJ2-7|TRBV6-5|.|14|TRBD1
TGTGCCAGCACCCTCGGGGCAGGGGGCTACGAGCAGTACTTC
CASTLGAGGYEQYF
>TRBJ2-7|TRBV6-5|few|13|TRBD2
TGTGCCAGCAGTTTAGCGGGGGCCTACGAGCAGTACTTC
CASSLAGAYEQYF
>TRBJ2-2|TRBV13|.|13|TRBD2
TGTGCCAGCAGCTCCCGACTAGCGGGGGGGCTGTTTTTT
CASSSRLAGGLFF
>TRBJ2-7|TRBV19|.|15|TRBD1
TGTGCCAGTAGCAGCCGGGGACAGGCGGGCTACGAGCAGTACTTC
CASSSRGQAGYEQYF
>TRBJ1-4|TRBV5-5|.|15|TRBD1
TGTGCCAGCGACTACCTAGGGGGCGCCGGTGAAAAACTGTTTTTT
CASDYLGGAGEKLFF
>TRBJ2-3|TRBV5-4|.|18|TRBD2
TGTGCCAGCAGCTCGGGGGGGACTAGCGAGTCTAGCACAGATACGCAGTATTTT
CASSSGGTSESSTDTQYF
>TRBJ2-7|TRBV28|.|14|.
TGTGCCAGCAGTTACCGGGCCGGGACCTACGAGCAGTACTTC
CASSYRAGTYEQYF
>TRBJ2-3|TRBV5-1|.|17|.
TGCGCCAGCAGCTTGAGGTCCAGCGACTTATTCACAGATACGCAGTATTTT
CASSLRSSDLFTDTQYF
>TRBJ2-3|TRBV6-5|once|14|.
TGTGCCAGCAGGGGCAGGATCAGTACAGATACGCAGTATTTT
CASRGRISTDTQYF
>TRBJ2-7|TRBV5-4|.|13|TRBD1
TGTGCCAGCAGCTTGGACAGGGGGTACGAGCAGTACTTC
CASSLDRGYEQYF
>TRBJ1-5|TRBV15|.|15|TRBD1
TGTGCCACCAGCAGTAGACCCAGGGGGGATCAGCCCCAGCATTTT
CATSSRPRGDQPQHF
>TRBJ1-5|TRBV10-2|.|14|.
TGCGCCAGCACGCGGGCACTTGATAGTCAGCCCCAGCATTTT
CASTRALDSQPQHF
>TRBJ1-6|TRBV15|.|15|.
TGTGCCACCAGCAGAGCCTCAGGACAGAATTCACCCCTCCACTTT
CATSRASGQNSPLHF
>TRBJ1-1|TRBV18|.|15|.
TGTGCCAGCTCGCGCGACAGGATCTCGAACACTGAAGCTTTCTTT
CASSRDRISNTEAFF
>TRBJ2-5|TRBV5-8|.|13|.
TGTGCCAGCAGCTTCACTAGAACTGAGACCCAGTACTTC
CASSFTRTETQYF
>TRBJ1-1|TRBV14|.|15|.
TGTGCCAGCAGCCAAGTGTGGGGGAGGCCCGCCGAAGCTTTCTTT
CASSQVWGRPAEAFF
>TRBJ2-7|TRBV3-1/TRBV3-2|.|16|TRBD2
TGTGCCAGCAGCCAAGCAGCGGGAGGGCCGTCGGACAAGCAGTACTTC
CASSQAAGGPSDKQYF
>TRBJ2-1|TRBV9|.|16|TRBD1
TGTGCCAGCAGCAGCTTGGGACAGGGGGCTTACAATGAGCAGTTCTTC
CASSSLGQGAYNEQFF
>TRBJ1-2|TRBV5-6|.|14|TRBD1
TGTGCCAGCAGCTCCCAGACAGGGAAAAACGGCTACACCTTC
CASSSQTGKNGYTF
>TRBJ2-1|TRBV30|.|15|TRBD2
TGTGCCTGGAATAGCGGGAGGGCCATTTACAATGAGCAGTTCTTC
CAWNSGRAIYNEQFF
>TRBJ2-1|TRBV2|once|13|TRBD1
TGTGCCAGCAGCCGAACAGGGGTCAATGAGCAGTTCTTC
CASSRTGVNEQFF
>TRBJ1-3|TRBV10-1|.|15|.
TGCGCCAGCAGCCCCGGGGGGGGATCTGGAAACACCATATATTTT
CASSPGGGSGNTIYF
>TRBJ1-4|TRBV15|.|17|TRBD1
TGTGCCACCAGCAGAGATTTTGGGGACAGGGGGGATGAAAAACTGTTTTTT
CATSRDFGDRGDEKLFF
>TRBJ1-2|TRBV7-9|.|17|TRBD1
TGTGCCAGCAGCTTTGGGAAGGACAGGGGGCGCGTCTATGGCTACACCTTC
CASSFGKDRGRVYGYTF
>TRBJ2-3|TRBV2|once|17|.
TGTGCCAGCAGTGTCTCTACCAGGGGCCTCAGCACAGATACGCAGTATTTT
CASSVSTRGLSTDTQYF
>TRBJ2-3|TRBV9|.|13|TRBD1
TGTGCCAGCAGCGCCTCCGACAGGGAAACGCAGTATTTT
CASSASDRETQYF
>TRBJ2-7|TRBV18|.|16|.
TGTGCCAGCTCACCATCTGCGGGATCCCTGGCCTACGAGCAGTACTTC
CASSPSAGSLAYEQYF
>TRBJ2-3|TRBV30|.|12|TRBD1
TGTGCCTGGAGTCAGGGGGTGGCTGTCAGATATTTT
CAWSQGVAVRYF
>TRBJ1-6|TRBV6-6|.|15|.
TGTGCCAGCAGTTATAGCGGGGGGCCTAATTCACCCCTCCACTTT
CASSYSGGPNSPLHF
>TRBJ2-2|TRBV14|.|17|.
TGTGCCAGCAGCCATAGCGCAGAGCGGAGGAACACCGGGGAGCTGTTTTTT
CASSHSAERRNTGELFF
>TRBJ1-2|TRBV5-4|.|17|.
TGTGCCAGCAGCTTTGCTCCCAAGACAGGAAGAAACTATGGCTACACCTTC
CASSFAPKTGRNYGYTF
>TRBJ2-2|TRBV7-9|once|13|.
TGTGCCAGCAGCTATCAGGTCACCGGGGAGCTGTTTTTT
CASSYQVTGELFF
>TRBJ1-6|TRBV2|few|13|TRBD1
TGTGCCAGCAGGGACAGGGTTAATTCACCCCTCCACTTT
CASRDRVNSPLHF
>TRBJ1-1|TRBV19|.|14|TRBD1
TGTGCCAGTACGGAAGGAACAGGGGACACTGAAGCTTTCTTT
CASTEGTGDTEAFF